The TCR beta chain under discussion was sequenced for a study of vaccination and CD4 T cells after COVID-19. With the Oncomine TCR Beta short-read assay, DNA from cultured CD4+ T cells was sequenced. MiXCR was run by TCRdb on the PCR reads, yielding one entry per CDR3 protein. This sample has about 12,000 distinct CDR3 sequences, with around 61% found just once. Treatment specified: roughly 10-day PBMC culture with coronavirus spike peptide pools or control peptides (ViraFEST assay). To note about this clonotype: No antigen is known for it.

V gave up 0 bases and J gave up 2 bases; unmatched junction bases: 16. The CDR3 has 21 amino acids. The source of this sequence is a human donor who had recovered from COVID-19. Input material: CD4+ T cells from blood, cultured in vitro. J is TRBJ2-1 and V is TRBV12-3 or TRBV12-4; TRBD2 matches 10 bases. CDR3 amino acids: CASSLAIFKGWTSGTYNEQFF. Written as DNA, the CDR3 is TGTGCCAGCAGTTTAGCGATTTTTAAAGGATGGACTAGCGGCACCTACAATGAGCAGTTCTTC.